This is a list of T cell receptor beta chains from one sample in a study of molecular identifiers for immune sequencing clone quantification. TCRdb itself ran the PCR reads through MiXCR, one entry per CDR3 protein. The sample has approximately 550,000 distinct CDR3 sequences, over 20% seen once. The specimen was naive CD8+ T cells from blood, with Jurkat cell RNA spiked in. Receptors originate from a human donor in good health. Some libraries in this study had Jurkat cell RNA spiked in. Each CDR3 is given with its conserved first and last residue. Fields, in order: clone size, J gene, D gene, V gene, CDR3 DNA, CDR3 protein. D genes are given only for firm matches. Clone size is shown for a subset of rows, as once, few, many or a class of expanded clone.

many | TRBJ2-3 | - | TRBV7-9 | TGTGCCAGCAGGTGGCGGAGCACAGATACGCAGTATTTT | CASRWRSTDTQYF
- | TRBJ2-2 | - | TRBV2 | TGTGCCTGCGAAAAGGGCGGGGAGCTGTTTTTT | CACEKGGELFF
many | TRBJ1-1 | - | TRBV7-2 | TGTGCCAGCAGCCTCGTGACCGCTGAAGCTTTCTTT | CASSLVTAEAFF
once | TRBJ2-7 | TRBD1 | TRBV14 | TGTGCCAGCAGCCACGGCGTAGGGGGCGATCCCTACGAGCAGTGCTTC | CASSHGVGGDPYEQCF
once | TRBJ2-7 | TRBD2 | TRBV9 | TGTGCCAGCAGCGTAGGTGGGACTAGCTCCTACGGGCGGTACTTC | CASSVGGTSSYGRYF
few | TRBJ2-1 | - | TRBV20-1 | TGCAGTGCTAGGGGGGCCAACTACAATGAGCAGTTCTTC | CSARGANYNEQFF
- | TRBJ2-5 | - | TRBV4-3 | TGCGCCAGCAGCCAAGACTACGACCCTGGCTGGACCCAGTACTTC | CASSQDYDPGWTQYF
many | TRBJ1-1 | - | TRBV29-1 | TGCAGCGTTGGTCACGGGATGAACACTGAAGCTTTCTTT | CSVGHGMNTEAFF
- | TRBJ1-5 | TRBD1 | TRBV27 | TGTGCCAGCAGTCCCGGGACAGGGGGACGTCAGCCCCAGCATTTT | CASSPGTGGRQPQHF
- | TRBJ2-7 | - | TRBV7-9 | TGTGCCAGCAGCTTAGGGGCGATAACCTACGAGCAGTACTTC | CASSLGAITYEQYF
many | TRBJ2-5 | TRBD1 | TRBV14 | TGTGCCAGCAGCCCGACGACAGGGGGCGAAGAGACCCAGTACTTC | CASSPTTGGEETQYF
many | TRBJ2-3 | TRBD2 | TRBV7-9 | TGTGCCAGCAGCAACCGAAGGAGCGGGAGAGGCACAGATACGCAGTATTTT | CASSNRRSGRGTDTQYF
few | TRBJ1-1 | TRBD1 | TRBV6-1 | TGTGCCAGCAGAAAGTACCGGGACAGAATGAACACTGAAGCTTTCTTT | CASRKYRDRMNTEAFF
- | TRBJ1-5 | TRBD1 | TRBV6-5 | TGTGCCAGCAGTTATCCGGGACAGCCGGAACATTTT | CASSYPGQPEHF
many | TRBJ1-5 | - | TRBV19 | TGTGCCAGTACCTCCGGGACAAGGAGCAATCAGCCCCAGCATTTT | CASTSGTRSNQPQHF
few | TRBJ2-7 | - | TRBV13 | TGTGCCAGCAGCTTAGGCCGGTTATTCTACGAGCAGTACTTC | CASSLGRLFYEQYF
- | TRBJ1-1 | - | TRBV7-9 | TGTGCCAGCAGCTTAGGGGGCACGGCCACTGAAGCTTTCTTT | CASSLGGTATEAFF
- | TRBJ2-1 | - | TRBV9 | TGTGCCAGCGGCGTAGAGGCCGCCCCCTATGAGCAGTTCTTC | CASGVEAAPYEQFF
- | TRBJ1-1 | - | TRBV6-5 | TGTGCCAGCAGTTATGCCGGGGGCACTGAAGCTTTCTTT | CASSYAGGTEAFF
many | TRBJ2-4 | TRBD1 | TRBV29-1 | TGCAGCGTTGAGGACAGGGGGAACATTCAGTACTTC | CSVEDRGNIQYF
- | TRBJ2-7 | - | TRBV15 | TGTGCCACCAGCAGAGCACTAGCATCCTACGAGCAGTACTTC | CATSRALASYEQYF
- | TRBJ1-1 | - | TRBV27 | TGTGCCAGCAGTTTCTGGGGGTCGGGCACTGAAGCTTTCTTT | CASSFWGSGTEAFF
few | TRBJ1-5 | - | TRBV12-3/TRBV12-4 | TGTGCCAGCAGTTTGGCCGCGGGGCCCAATCTGAGCAATCAGCCCCAGCATTTT | CASSLAAGPNLSNQPQHF
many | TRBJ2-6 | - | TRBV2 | TGTGCCAGCAGTGAAGAAGGTTGGACAGACCGCTCTGGGGCCAACGTCCTGACTTTC | CASSEEGWTDRSGANVLTF
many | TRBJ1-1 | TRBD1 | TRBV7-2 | TGTGCCAGCAGCTTCACAGGGGGTGAAGCTTTCTTT | CASSFTGGEAFF
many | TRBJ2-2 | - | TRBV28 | TGTGCCAGCAGTTTAGACTGGGCGGGATCGAACACCGGGGAGCTGTTTTTT | CASSLDWAGSNTGELFF
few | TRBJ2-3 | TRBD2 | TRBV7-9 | TGTGCCAGCAGCTTAACCCTAGCGGGAATCGATACGCAGTATTTT | CASSLTLAGIDTQYF
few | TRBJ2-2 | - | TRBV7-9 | TGTGCCAGCAGCTCCAACAGAAATTCTAACACCGGGGAGCTGTTTTTT | CASSSNRNSNTGELFF
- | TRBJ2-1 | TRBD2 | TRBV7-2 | TGTGCCAGCAGCTTCTCCGGCCCCGGGACTAGCGGGACTTACCTCTACAATGAGCAGTTCTTC | CASSFSGPGTSGTYLYNEQFF
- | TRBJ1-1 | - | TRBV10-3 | TGTGCCATCAGTGAGTCGGACAGCCCTGAAGCTTTCTTT | CAISESDSPEAFF
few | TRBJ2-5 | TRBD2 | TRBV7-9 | TGTGCCAGCAGCTTAGGGGGACTAGCGGCCGCAGAGACCCAGTACTTC | CASSLGGLAAAETQYF
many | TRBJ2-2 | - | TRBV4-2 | TGTGCCAGCAGCCAAGTTGGGTCCGGACAGCGAAACACCGGGGAGCTGTTTTTT | CASSQVGSGQRNTGELFF
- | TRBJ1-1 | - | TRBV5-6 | TGTGCCAGCAGCTTGGGGAAAGTGAGAGCGGGGAACACTGAAGCTTTCTTT | CASSLGKVRAGNTEAFF
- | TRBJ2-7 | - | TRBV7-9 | TGTGCCAGCAGCTTTGCAGGGGGGAACCCCTACGAGCAGTACTTC | CASSFAGGNPYEQYF
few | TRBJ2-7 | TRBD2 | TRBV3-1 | TGTGCCAGCAGCCAAGAAACTAGCGGGTACTACGAGCAGTACTTC | CASSQETSGYYEQYF
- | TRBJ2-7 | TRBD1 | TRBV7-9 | TGTGCCAGCAGCGCTTCGACAGGGGGCATGGACGAGCAGTACTTC | CASSASTGGMDEQYF
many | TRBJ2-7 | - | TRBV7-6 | TGTGCCAGCAGCTTAGTATCCGGTCCCGAGCAGTACTTC | CASSLVSGPEQYF
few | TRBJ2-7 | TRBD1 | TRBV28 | TGTGCCAGCAGTCAGGGCCGACTCCGGGACAGTTACCCCCTCGAGCAGTACTTC | CASSQGRLRDSYPLEQYF
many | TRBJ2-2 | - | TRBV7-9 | TGTGCCAGCAGCCCAGAAGGTGTCACCTACCGGGAGCTGTTTTTT | CASSPEGVTYRELFF
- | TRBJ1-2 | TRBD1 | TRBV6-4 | TGTGCCAGCAGTGACGCAGGGGGGACTGGCTACACCTTC | CASSDAGGTGYTF
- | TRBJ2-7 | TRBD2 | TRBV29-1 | TGCAGCGTGAACCTAGCGGGACATGTCTACGAGCAGTACTTC | CSVNLAGHVYEQYF
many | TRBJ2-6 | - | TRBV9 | TGTGCCAGCAGTGAAAGGAGCTCTGGGGCCAACGTCCTGACTTTC | CASSERSSGANVLTF
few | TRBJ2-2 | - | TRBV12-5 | TGTGCTAGTGGTCCGTTATACGGGGAGCTGTTTTTT | CASGPLYGELFF
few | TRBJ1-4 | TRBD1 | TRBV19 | TGTGCCAGTAGTATCGGTTATGGGACAGAGAATGAAAAACTGTTTTTT | CASSIGYGTENEKLFF
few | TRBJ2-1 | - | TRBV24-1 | TGTGCCACCAGTGATTTTAGGTACAATGAGCAGTTCTTC | CATSDFRYNEQFF
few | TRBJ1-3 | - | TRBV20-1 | TGCAGTGCTAGAGGGACGGGGAGAACCTCTGGAAACACCATATATTTT | CSARGTGRTSGNTIYF
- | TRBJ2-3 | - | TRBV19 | TGTGCCACCACCACCCATAACCCCAGGGCGGGCACGCGGTATTTT | CATTTHNPRAGTRYF
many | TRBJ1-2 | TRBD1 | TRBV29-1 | TGCAGCGTTGAACCATGGACAGGCCAGTCCTATGGCTACACCTTC | CSVEPWTGQSYGYTF
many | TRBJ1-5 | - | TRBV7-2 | TGTGCCAGCAGCTTAGTCGGGACAAATAGCAATCAGCCCCAGCATTTT | CASSLVGTNSNQPQHF
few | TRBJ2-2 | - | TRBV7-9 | TGTGCCAGCAACCTCCTTATCGCCTGGGGGGAGCTGTTTTTT | CASNLLIAWGELFF
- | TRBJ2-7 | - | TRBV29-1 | TGCAGCGTTGAAGACCCGTTCTACGAGCAGTACTTC | CSVEDPFYEQYF
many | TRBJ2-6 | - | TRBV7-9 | TGTGCCAGCAGCCATAGCACTGGGGCCAACGTCCTGACTTTC | CASSHSTGANVLTF
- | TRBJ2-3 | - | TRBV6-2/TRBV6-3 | TGTGCCAGCAGCAACCTCGCCAGGGGCAGGACAGATACGCGGTATTTT | CASSNLARGRTDTRYF
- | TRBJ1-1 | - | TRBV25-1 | TGTGCCAGCAGTGACTCGGGCACTGAAGCTTTCTTT | CASSDSGTEAFF
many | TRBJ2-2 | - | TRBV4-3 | TGCGCTCCGGGACAAACGAACACCGGGGAGCTGTTTTTT | CAPGQTNTGELFF
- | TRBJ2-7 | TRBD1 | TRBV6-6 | TGTGCCAGCAAACCGGGACAGCTGTCCTACGAGCAGTACTTC | CASKPGQLSYEQYF